This T cell receptor (beta chain) stems from a study of cytomegalovirus exposure and HLA in healthy donors. Study-level points and caveats: Presence/absence analyses assumed roughly uniform sequencing depth across donors. Some V segments (TRBV6-2 and TRBV6-3 among them) were excluded as indistinguishable. Sequencing likely produced, as an artifact, a cluster of highly shared sequence variants. Further analysis, carried out later, found HLA-associated TCR beta chains more clonally expanded than equally common other chains.

This clone appeared a few times. No antigen is known for it. Germline CDR1 and CDR2: SGHDT and YYEEEE. This CDR3 is built from 11 residues. The germline V and J ends were trimmed by 3 bases and 2 bases, with 2 bases remaining between them. It was with 60 Vbeta and 13 Jbeta primers that the PCR ran. The data were produced by immunoSEQ multiplex PCR, yet TCRdb's version contains in-frame clones alone and is incomplete. Counted here are about 100,000 clones, about three quarters occurring once; the ten biggest clones make up roughly 5.9%. The chain couples TRBV5-6 to TRBJ1-2; D is unresolved. Sequencing was carried out using PBMCs. The sequence was obtained from a man between 60 and 70 years old in good health and CMV-seropositive. This chain's CDR3 is CASSSNYGYTF. DNA of the CDR3: TGTGCCAGCAGCTCGAACTATGGCTACACCTTC.